One and the same sample provided the 28 T cell receptor beta chains below, sequenced in a study of CD8+ T cells in alopecia areata. cDNA prepared by RNA extraction and subsequent reverse transcription served as the template for sequencing. Clones were sequenced by immunoSEQ multiplex PCR, and TCRdb holds only the in-frame ones, with some missing. The table lists roughly 250,000 clones, roughly two thirds of them singletons. The specimen comprised CD4+ T cells sorted from blood, sampled at week 0. The receptors shown here come from a human donor with alopecia areata.

The chain uses TRBV20-1 and TRBJ2-1; unclear D gene. Per germline, CDR1 DFQATT and CDR2 SNEGSKA (reference sequence). With 3 bases removed from V and 5 bases from J, the gap between germline ends came to 5 bases. CDR3 size: 11 residues. Here the CDR3 reads CSASGNNEQFF. Written as DNA, the CDR3 is TGCAGTGCTAGTGGCAACAATGAGCAGTTCTTC.

The gene calls are TRBV25-1 and TRBJ2-2; D perhaps matches TRBD2 (6 bases). Trimming shortened V by 1 base and J by 1 base, and 16 bases separated the two germline ends. Germline V gene sequence: CDR1 MGHDK, CDR2 SYGVNS. CDR3 size: 18 residues. CDR3 protein: CASSEFPSGRGNTGELFF. DNA of the CDR3: TGTGCCAGCAGTGAATTCCCCTCAGGGCGGGGGAACACCGGGGAGCTGTTTTTT.

The count of this clone is one. This specimen includes other DNA sequences encoding the same CDR3. This chain links TRBV30 with TRBJ1-1; weak D call: TRBD1 (5 bases). Per germline, CDR1 GTSNPN and CDR2 SVGIG (reference sequence). The CDR3 length is 13 residues. V was clipped by 1 base and J by 0 bases, with 6 bases between them. The CDR3 DNA reads TGTGCCTGGAGTGGACAGATGAACACTGAAGCTTTCTTT. Translation gives CAWSGQMNTEAFF.

J is TRBJ1-1 and V is TRBV6-1, with a weak D call TRBD1 (5 bases). V shed 4 bases and J shed 3 bases, with 21 bases lying between them. CDR3 size: 17 residues. Germline-derived CDR1 and CDR2 are MNHNS and SASEGT. The CDR3 sequence is CASSGRLPGPLYTEAFF. The CDR3 DNA reads as TGTGCCAGCAGTGGCCGATTACCGGGGCCACTCTACACTGAAGCTTTCTTT.

This chain uses TRBV4-3 with TRBJ1-2; tentatively, D is TRBD1 (5 bases). The CDR3 contains 13 residues. Germline V CDR1 and CDR2: LGHNA, YSLEER. V was pared by 4 bases and J by 9 bases, with 15 bases between. As DNA, the CDR3 is TGCGCCAGCAGCCCCCTGGCTGGGGCAAGCTACACCTTC. It yields the protein CASSPLAGASYTF.

V is TRBV4-2 and J is TRBJ1-6, with 8 positions matching TRBD1. This CDR3 spans 17 amino acids. Germline V CDR1 and CDR2: LGHNA, YNFKEQ. V shed 5 bases and J 0 bases; nucleotides not matched to a gene: 6. This CDR3 is CASSAGTGRSYNSPLHF. For the CDR3, the DNA is TGTGCCAGCAGCGCCGGGACAGGTCGCTCCTATAATTCACCCCTCCACTTT.

The chain recombines TRBV5-1 with TRBJ2-5; maybe TRBD1 (5 bases). CDR1 SGHRS and CDR2 YFSETQ come from the germline V gene. The CDR3 loop spans 14 amino acids. Trimming stripped 3 bases from V and 4 bases from J, with 13 bases between. The CDR3 region has the DNA TGCGCCAGCAGCTCTAGGGGTTCGGGAGAGACCCAGTACTTC. It encodes CASSSRGSGETQYF.

This clone came up a few times. The chain couples TRBV30 to TRBJ1-3; the D gene is possibly TRBD1 (5 bases). Germline loops: CDR1 GTSNPN, CDR2 SVGIG (reference sequence). The length of the CDR3 is 15 residues. Trimming left V 5 bases short and J 0 bases short, with 14 bases between. CDR3 loop: CAWAGRLSSGNTIYF. CDR3 DNA: TGTGCCTGGGCGGGGCGGTTGAGCTCTGGAAACACCATATATTTT.

This chain joins TRBV23-1 and TRBJ1-2; TRBD1 is a possible D gene (5 bases). TRBV23-1 is an open reading frame, and its role is uncertain. Trimming left V 0 bases short and J 3 bases short, with 8 bases between. The CDR3 extends over 14 amino acids. For the CDR3, the DNA is TGCGCCAGCAGTCAATCCGGGACCGACTATGGCTACACCTTC. Amino acid sequence: CASSQSGTDYGYTF.

The V gene is TRBV5-6, the J gene TRBJ1-2, with 9 positions matching TRBD1. The CDR3 is made up of 13 amino acids. V lost 4 bases to trimming and J lost 7 bases; unmatched junction nucleotides: 5. The germline CDR1 and CDR2 sequences are SGHDT and YYEEEE. CDR3 amino acids: CASSRDREVGYTF. The CDR3 nucleotides read TGTGCCAGCAGCCGGGACAGGGAGGTTGGCTACACCTTC.

V and J are TRBV25-1 and TRBJ2-1; weak D call: TRBD1 (6 bases). Trimming pared 6 bases from V and 4 bases from J, leaving 16 bases between. The CDR3 covers 15 residues. CDR1 and CDR2 from the germline V gene are MGHDK and SYGVNS. DNA for the CDR3: TGTGCCAGCAGGAAACAGGGTGGGGAATACAATGAGCAGTTCTTC. Protein: CASRKQGGEYNEQFF.

V is TRBV11-2 and J is TRBJ2-3; D remains unclear. The CDR3 covers 15 residues. V dropped 6 bases and J dropped 0 bases, with 13 bases sitting between them. Germline lookup yields CDR1 SGHAT and CDR2 FQNNGV. The CDR3 region is CASRAGLTSTDTQYF. CDR3 in DNA: TGTGCCAGCAGGGCTGGATTGACGAGCACAGATACGCAGTATTTT.

This clone was seen a handful of times. The sample carries other DNA sequences with the same CDR3. The CDR3 DNA reads as TGTGCCAGCAGTGAACAGGGGCGCACAGATACGCAGTATTTT. Its translation is CASSEQGRTDTQYF. The V call is TRBV2, the J call TRBJ2-3, with D maybe TRBD1 (6 bases). The CDR3 loop spans 14 amino acids. The germline V gene encodes CDR1 SNHLY and CDR2 FYNNEI. V lost 2 bases, J lost 1 base, and 7 bases lay in between.

The rearrangement joins TRBV4-3 to TRBJ2-5; 10 bases agree with TRBD2. The CDR3 contains 16 residues. Germline values: CDR1 LGHNA, CDR2 YSLEER. With V trimmed by 0 bases and J by 4 bases, 5 bases remained unmatched. This chain's CDR3 is CASSQDPSGGRETQYF. The DNA for the CDR3 is TGCGCCAGCAGCCAAGATCCTAGCGGGGGAAGAGAGACCCAGTACTTC.

This chain uses TRBV6-5 with TRBJ2-7, with TRBD1 as a possible D gene (6 bases). This CDR3 comprises 14 residues. V lost 5 bases and J lost 0, with 11 bases in between. The germline gives CDR1 MNHEY, CDR2 SVGAGI. The chain's CDR3 is CASSPRDTSYEQYF. DNA of the CDR3: TGTGCCAGCAGTCCCCGGGACACCTCCTACGAGCAGTACTTC.

The V gene is TRBV10-3, the J gene TRBJ2-5; no firm D call. The V and J ends lost 6 bases and 2 bases respectively, with 10 bases between them. The CDR3 extends over 13 amino acids. The germline V gene has CDR1 ENHRY and CDR2 SYGVKD. DNA for the CDR3: TGTGCCATCAGATCCTACGGACAAGAGACCCAGTACTTC. Translating gives CAIRSYGQETQYF.

This clone was observed once. V and J are TRBV30 and TRBJ2-7; no clear D gene. This CDR3 is 10 amino acids long. Looked up from germline, CDR1 is GTSNPN and CDR2 is SVGIG (reference sequence). V lost 7 bases, J lost 4 bases, and 8 bases lay in between. DNA of the CDR3: TGTGCCTCTCCCTCTTACGAGCAGTACTTC. Protein sequence: CASPSYEQYF.

The chain recombines TRBV7-9 with TRBJ1-6; D not certain. CDR3 length: 14 residues. Germline V gene data show CDR1 as SEHNR and CDR2 as FQNEAQ (reference sequence). V was shortened by 3 bases and J by 7 bases, with 10 bases between the two germline ends. The CDR3 reads CASSLAVRNSPLHF. The CDR3 DNA reads as TGTGCCAGCAGCTTGGCAGTGCGCAATTCACCCCTCCACTTT.

The gene calls are TRBV4-1 and TRBJ2-3; D is unresolved. CDR3 length: 13 amino acids. V shed 5 bases and J shed 2 bases, with 8 bases lying between them. Germline V gene data show CDR1 as MGHRA and CDR2 as YSYEKL. The CDR3 loop is CASSTQYTDTQYF. The CDR3 DNA reads as TGCGCCAGCAGCACCCAGTACACAGATACGCAGTATTTT.

This clone was recorded only once. V usage is TRBV7-3 and J usage is TRBJ2-1; TRBD2 agrees at 10 bases. Germline V gene data show CDR1 as SGHTA and CDR2 as FQGTGA. The ends lost 5 bases at V and 8 bases at J; junction bases unmatched: 6. This CDR3 region has 14 residues. CDR3 amino acids: CASSPAGGYDEQFF. The CDR3 DNA follows: TGTGCCAGCAGCCCAGCGGGGGGGTATGATGAGCAGTTCTTC.

The rearrangement links TRBV5-6 to TRBJ2-3, with 7 bases matching TRBD2. Trimming at V came to 4 bases and at J to 1 base, leaving 9 bases not matched to a gene. The V gene's germline CDR1 is SGHDT and CDR2 YYEEEE. This CDR3 comprises 16 residues. The CDR3 DNA follows: TGTGCCAGCAGCACCCCCCGGGACTACCGCACAGATACGCAGTATTTT. It translates to CASSTPRDYRTDTQYF.

The genes are TRBV29-1 and TRBJ2-1, with 10 bases fitting TRBD2. The CDR3 covers 13 residues. Germline CDR1 is SQVTM and CDR2 is ANQGSEA. The CDR3 protein is CSLGLAKINEQFF. CDR3 coding DNA: TGCAGTTTGGGACTAGCGAAGATAAATGAGCAGTTCTTC.

The chain uses TRBV2 and TRBJ2-3; D may correspond to TRBD1 or TRBD2 (5 bases each). Per the germline V gene, CDR1 is SNHLY and CDR2 is FYNNEI. CDR3 size: 14 residues. Trimming removed 2 bases at V and 2 bases at J, with 8 bases between. The CDR3 reads CASSEIGTTDTQYF. CDR3 sequence (DNA): TGTGCCAGCAGTGAAATTGGGACCACAGATACGCAGTATTTT.

DNA of the CDR3: TGTGCCAGCAGCGTAGCTACAGGGCGGAATTCACCCCTCCACTTT. Translation gives CASSVATGRNSPLHF. The chain couples TRBV9 to TRBJ1-6; tentatively, D is TRBD1 (6 bases). This CDR3 spans 15 amino acids. CDR1 is SGDLS, CDR2 YYNGEE, per germline. The V end was cut by 0 bases, the J end by 7 bases, with 11 bases between.

V and J are TRBV9 and TRBJ1-6; 9 positions match TRBD1. The CDR3 spans 17 residues. Germline V gene data show CDR1 as SGDLS and CDR2 as YYNGEE. Losses at the gene ends were 1 base for V and 9 bases for J; bases not matched to a gene: 11. This chain's CDR3 is CASSVKPGTGPTSPLHF. In DNA, the CDR3 is TGTGCCAGCAGCGTAAAGCCGGGGACAGGGCCTACTTCACCCCTCCACTTT.

V is TRBV7-6 and J is TRBJ1-4; D perhaps matches TRBD1 (5 bases). The CDR3 has 14 amino acids. Per germline, CDR1 SGHVS and CDR2 FNYEAQ. The V gene lost 3 bases and the J gene lost 5 bases, with 10 bases spanning the gap. CDR3 nucleotide sequence: TGTGCCAGCAGCTTCAGCGACAGCAATGAAAAACTGTTTTTT. Protein: CASSFSDSNEKLFF.

The chain is built from TRBV7-9 and TRBJ2-3; D possibly corresponds to TRBD2 (6 bases). V was cut by 3 bases and J by 3 bases, with 10 bases left in between. The CDR3 runs to 14 residues. Germline V gene data show CDR1 as SEHNR and CDR2 as FQNEAQ (reference sequence). The CDR3 DNA reads as TGTGCCAGCAGCTTTGGGGGAGGAACAGATACGCAGTATTTT. Residues: CASSFGGGTDTQYF.

The chain uses TRBV7-9 and TRBJ2-1; 10 bases are a match to TRBD2. Trimming removed 1 base from V and 3 bases from J; junction bases left unmatched: 6. The CDR3 loop spans 17 amino acids. CDR1 and CDR2 from the germline V gene are SEHNR and FQNEAQ (reference sequence). The CDR3 here is CASSLGSLAGDYNEQFF. The CDR3 DNA is TGTGCCAGCAGCTTAGGAAGCCTAGCGGGGGACTACAATGAGCAGTTCTTC.